Each of the 20 T cell receptor beta chains below was sequenced from the same sample in a study of T cell repertoires in cytomegalovirus infection. TCRdb re-called the reads with MiXCR, one entry per CDR3 protein. The repertoire consists of approximately 130,000 distinct CDR3 sequences, with more than 20% occurring once and the leading ten covering about a third. No antigen has been assigned to these receptors. Sequencing was carried out using PBMCs, sequenced either directly or after in vitro stimulation (not recorded which). The receptors derive from a human donor in good health (CMV status not recorded). Some clones in this sample may be carry-over from other donors' samples.

The sample holds many counts of this clonotype. This chain uses TRBV11-3 with TRBJ2-1; TRBD2 agrees at 7 bases. The CDR3 length is 15 residues. The V and J ends lost 1 base and 4 bases, in that order; junction bases with no gene match: 4. CDR1 is SGHNT, CDR2 YENEEA, per germline. CDR3 DNA sequence: TGTGCCAGCAGCTTAGCTAGCGGACTGTACAATGAGCAGTTCTTC. Amino acid sequence: CASSLASGLYNEQFF.

This clonotype was seen a few times. The gene calls are TRBV2 and TRBJ2-1; 7 nucleotides line up with TRBD1. CDR1 SNHLY and CDR2 FYNNEI come from the germline V gene. CDR3 length: 14 residues. After removal of 6 bases from V and 2 bases from J, the junction contained 4 bases not matched to a gene. The CDR3 DNA follows: TGTGCCAGCAGGGGACAGACCGCCTACAATGAGCAGTTCTTC. Translating it yields CASRGQTAYNEQFF.

This clonotype was detected ten times or more. The chain is built from TRBV19 and TRBJ2-1; D might be TRBD2 (6 bases). Germline values: CDR1 LNHDA, CDR2 SQIVND (reference sequence). This CDR3 has 17 residues. Trimming took off 5 bases at V and 2 bases at J, with 19 bases between the two ends. CDR3 loop: CASSGLPSAHPYNEQFF. CDR3 in DNA: TGTGCCAGTAGTGGGCTCCCTAGCGCCCACCCCTACAATGAGCAGTTCTTC.

The genes are TRBV6-4 and TRBJ2-1; 8 bases line up with TRBD2. The CDR3 covers 13 residues. The V and J ends lost 5 bases and 3 bases, in that order; junction bases with no gene match: 0. From germline, CDR1 is MRHNA and CDR2 SNTAGT. CDR3: CASSSGSYNEQFF. Here the CDR3 DNA reads TGTGCCAGCAGTAGCGGGAGCTACAATGAGCAGTTCTTC.

The table lists this clonotype with a few counts. The chain's CDR3 is CASSYSRGGDQPQHF. The CDR3 nucleotides are TGTGCCAGCAGTTACTCCCGAGGGGGGGATCAGCCCCAGCATTTT. The chain is built from TRBV6-5 and TRBJ1-5; D perhaps matches TRBD1 (6 bases). This CDR3 region has 15 residues. V lost 0 bases and J lost 5, with 11 bases in between. Germline-derived CDR1 and CDR2 are MNHEY and SVGAGI.

V is TRBV28 and J is TRBJ1-2; perhaps TRBD1 as D (5 bases). The germline V and J ends were trimmed by 6 bases and 8 bases, with 28 bases remaining between them. CDR1 and CDR2 from the germline V gene are MDHEN and SYDVKM. The CDR3 has 17 residues. CDR3 nucleotide sequence: TGTGCCAGCAGGTTAGGGACCGCCGGGATTCGGGCCGGGGGCTACACCTTC. It translates to CASRLGTAGIRAGGYTF.

The V gene is TRBV11-2, the J gene TRBJ2-3; D not certain. Germline V gene data show CDR1 as SGHAT and CDR2 as FQNNGV. V lost 1 base and J 8 bases, leaving 7 bases between the germline ends. This CDR3 has 12 residues. The CDR3 DNA reads as TGTGCCAGCAGCTTAGTCCCCGGTACGCAGTATTTT. This sequence encodes CASSLVPGTQYF.

This clonotype was seen ten or more times. This sequence joins TRBV6-5 and TRBJ2-5, with TRBD2 identical over 7 bases. V was clipped by 0 bases and J by 4 bases; unmatched bases: 8. Germline V gene lookup returns CDR1 MNHEY and CDR2 SVGAGI. The CDR3 has 16 residues. CDR3 bases: TGTGCCAGCAGTTACTCGGGAGGGATGGGTAGAGAGACCCAGTACTTC. Translated, it gives CASSYSGGMGRETQYF.

J is TRBJ2-1 and V is TRBV6-5; 7 bases match TRBD1. Unmatched junction bases numbered 24, after V lost 11 bases and J lost 5 bases. Germline V gives CDR1 MNHEY, CDR2 SVGAGI. CDR3 length: 18 amino acids. The chain's CDR3 is CAGPNEPFSGTADNEQFF. The CDR3 nucleotides are TGTGCCGGACCTAACGAGCCGTTTTCAGGGACAGCGGACAATGAGCAGTTCTTC.

The table lists this clonotype with a few counts. V usage is TRBV7-9 and J usage is TRBJ2-5; no clear D. Trimming took off 1 base at V and 1 base at J, with 13 bases between the two ends. The CDR3 loop spans 16 amino acids. In germline, CDR1 is SEHNR, CDR2 FQNEAQ (reference sequence). The CDR3 bases are TGTGCCAGCAGCTTAGAACCGGCCAAGCTCCAAGAGACCCAGTACTTC. Protein product: CASSLEPAKLQETQYF.

In this sample, this clonotype turned up a few times. The chain combines TRBV27 with TRBJ2-1, with D possibly being TRBD1 (5 bases). Germline CDR1 is MNHEY and CDR2 is SMNVEV (reference sequence). This CDR3 spans 12 amino acids. The ends were cut back, 5 bases at V and 13 bases at J, with 15 bases in the middle. The CDR3 DNA is TGTGCCAGCAGTCCCACAGGAGTGGGTCAGTTCTTC. This encodes CASSPTGVGQFF.

This clonotype was recorded at least ten times. The J gene is TRBJ2-6, the V gene TRBV7-9; TRBD1 matches 8 bases. The length of the CDR3 is 17 residues. Germline loops: CDR1 SEHNR, CDR2 FQNEAQ (reference sequence). After removal of 5 bases from V and 3 bases from J, the junction contained 9 bases not matched to a gene. The CDR3 region has the DNA TGTGCCAGCAGCAAGTGGACAGGGAACGATGGGGCCAACGTCCTGACTTTC. Amino acids: CASSKWTGNDGANVLTF.

In this sample, this clonotype turned up many times. The chain uses TRBV12-3 or TRBV12-4 and TRBJ2-1; no definite D call. The CDR3 runs 13 residues. V shed 4 bases and J shed 5 bases, with 9 bases lying between them. CDR3 protein: CASSSVRNNEQFF. DNA for the CDR3: TGTGCCAGCAGTTCAGTCAGAAACAATGAGCAGTTCTTC.

V usage is TRBV5-1 and J usage is TRBJ2-1, with 10 bases that match TRBD2. Unmatched junction bases numbered 5, after V lost 0 bases and J lost 5 bases. CDR1 is SGHRS and CDR2 is YFSETQ in the germline V gene. The CDR3 extends over 16 amino acids. CDR3 bases: TGCGCCAGCAGCTTGGCTAGCGGGAGAAGAAACAATGAGCAGTTCTTC. Its protein product is CASSLASGRRNNEQFF.

The table lists this clonotype with a few counts. The genes are TRBV11-2 and TRBJ2-4; unclear D gene. V lost 5 bases, J lost 5 bases, and 10 bases lay in between. Germline CDR1 is SGHAT and CDR2 is FQNNGV. CDR3 length: 13 amino acids. The CDR3 coding sequence is TGTGCCAGCAGCGCCCTGGTTGAAAACATTCAGTACTTC. This sequence encodes CASSALVENIQYF.

In this sample, this clonotype turned up a few times. This sequence joins TRBV18 and TRBJ1-5; D not resolved. The CDR3 is 14 amino acids. The germline gives CDR1 KGHSH, CDR2 LQKENI. V lost 2 bases and J lost 2, with 7 bases in between. The CDR3 nucleotides are TGTGCCAGCTCACCAGTGATGGGCAATCAGCCCCAGCATTTT. Protein: CASSPVMGNQPQHF.

The V and J genes are TRBV28 and TRBJ2-1, with TRBD2 matching over 8 bases. Germline loops: CDR1 MDHEN, CDR2 SYDVKM. Trimming at V came to 5 bases and at J to 14 bases, leaving 11 bases not matched to a gene. The CDR3 totals 13 residues. The CDR3 region is CASSLAGTMIEFF. The CDR3 coding sequence is TGTGCCAGCAGTCTAGCGGGTACAATGATTGAGTTCTTC.

This clonotype has only a few counts. The rearrangement links TRBV5-1 to TRBJ2-5, with D unclear. The CDR3 is made up of 14 amino acids. The V end lost 0 bases, the J end lost 3 bases, and 9 bases lay between the germline ends. Germline lookup yields CDR1 SGHRS and CDR2 YFSETQ. The CDR3 bases are TGCGCCAGCAGCTTGGCCTTTGGGGAAGAGACCCAGTACTTC. The encoded protein is CASSLAFGEETQYF. Combining the CDR3 with reference TRBV5-1 and TRBJ2-5 gives the whole variable domain KAGVTQTPRYLIKTRGQQVTLSCSPISGHRSVSWYQQTPGQGLQFLFEYFSETQRNKGNFPGRFSGRQFSNSRSEMNVSTLELGDSALYLCASSLAFGEETQYFGPGTRLLVL.

This clonotype was counted between two and nine times. The chain couples TRBV20-1 to TRBJ2-1; D call uncertain. Germline loops: CDR1 DFQATT, CDR2 SNEGSKA (reference sequence). The germline V and J ends were trimmed by 3 bases and 7 bases, with 7 bases remaining between them. The CDR3 runs 11 residues. The DNA for the CDR3 is TGCAGTGCTAGTTGGTGGAATGAGCAGTTCTTC. Translated, it gives CSASWWNEQFF.

The gene calls are TRBV6-6 and TRBJ1-2; 8 nucleotides match TRBD1. The V gene end was trimmed by 5 bases and the J gene end by 0 bases; junction bases not matched to a gene: 11. The CDR3 runs 17 residues. CDR1 and CDR2 from the germline V gene are MNHNY and SVGAGI (reference sequence). CDR3 bases: TGTGCCAGCAGTCTCCTGGGGAGGGGACAGGCTAACTATGGCTACACCTTC. Amino acid sequence: CASSLLGRGQANYGYTF.